This TCR beta chain was observed in a study of cytomegalovirus exposure and HLA in healthy donors. Study information: Of several hundred genotyped donors, 65% to 85% clustered with self-reported Caucasian donors. Findings and limits, study-wide: Exclusion as indistinguishable affected some V segments, including TRBV6-2 and TRBV6-3.

Remarks on this clone: The antigen is not known.

Amplification used 60 Vbeta primers and 13 Jbeta primers. The data were produced by immunoSEQ multiplex PCR, yet TCRdb's version contains in-frame clones alone and is incomplete. The profile covers about 130,000 clones, with around 85% appearing a single time and about 6.7% taken by the ten largest. Looked up from germline, CDR1 is SGHDT and CDR2 is YYEEEE. J lost 4 bases, V lost 2 bases, and 4 bases had no gene match. The CDR3 has 14 residues. Sequencing was carried out using PBMCs. This sequence originates from a young woman in good health and CMV-seropositive. V is TRBV5-6 and J is TRBJ1-2; TRBD1 aligns across 8 bases. In DNA, the CDR3 is TGTGCCAGCAGCTTTCGACAGGGGTCCTATGGCTACACCTTC. It encodes CASSFRQGSYGYTF.